Shown below are 29 T cell receptor beta chains from a single sample sequenced in a study of blood T cell repertoires in COVID-19. The data were produced by immunoSEQ multiplex PCR, yet TCRdb's version contains in-frame clones alone and is incomplete. The sample contains more than 300,000 clones, about nine tenths of which appear only once. The source material was peripheral blood. The receptors stem from a woman in her sixties or seventies with COVID-19, enrolled during active disease.

The chain joins TRBV28 to TRBJ1-1; 7 bases align to TRBD1. The junction had 17 bases not matched to a gene; V was cut back by 8 bases and J by 8 bases. This CDR3 has 15 amino acids. Germline CDR1 reads MDHEN; CDR2 reads SYDVKM. CDR3 DNA: TGTGCCAGCGGGCTCCCGGGACAGATACATACCGAAGCTTTCTTT. Translating gives CASGLPGQIHTEAFF.

V and J are TRBV19 and TRBJ1-2; 8 nucleotides align to TRBD1. The CDR3 loop spans 14 amino acids. Germline CDR1 LNHDA, CDR2 SQIVND (reference sequence). The V segment lost 5 bases and the J segment 2 bases; nucleotides outside the gene matches: 4. The CDR3 region has the DNA TGTGCCAGTAGTCCGGGGACAGGAAACTATGGCTACACCTTC. This gives the protein CASSPGTGNYGYTF.

This chain joins TRBV10-3 and TRBJ2-3, with D perhaps matching TRBD2 (6 bases). This CDR3 is 15 amino acids long. V dropped 2 bases and J dropped 1 base, with 10 bases sitting between them. The germline CDR1 and CDR2 sequences are ENHRY and SYGVKD. The CDR3 DNA reads TGTGCCATCAGTGAGGGGGACTCCCGCACAGATACGCAGTATTTT. This sequence encodes CAISEGDSRTDTQYF.

The rearrangement links TRBV11-2 to TRBJ1-3; D is possibly TRBD1 (6 bases). The CDR3 loop spans 15 amino acids. V lost 5 bases to trimming and J lost 0 bases, with 11 bases between them. Germline V gene lookup returns CDR1 SGHAT and CDR2 FQNNGV. As DNA, the CDR3 is TGTGCCAGCAGCCACGACAGGACCTCTGGAAACACCATATATTTT. Its translation: CASSHDRTSGNTIYF.

This chain joins TRBV2 and TRBJ2-3, with 10 bases matching TRBD1. CDR1 and CDR2 from the germline V gene are SNHLY and FYNNEI. V was pared by 4 bases and J by 4 bases, with 2 bases of the junction left unmatched. The CDR3 loop spans 14 amino acids. The CDR3 bases are TGTGCCAGCAGTGGACAGGGGGCGGCAGATACGCAGTATTTT. Its translation is CASSGQGAADTQYF.

V gene TRBV5-1 combines with J gene TRBJ1-2, with 8 bases matching TRBD1. CDR3 length equals 15 residues. Per germline, CDR1 SGHRS and CDR2 YFSETQ. The ends lost 1 base at V and 8 bases at J; junction bases unmatched: 10. CDR3 sequence: CASSLSGQGSGGYTF. The CDR3, as DNA: TGCGCCAGCAGCTTGAGCGGACAGGGAAGTGGGGGCTACACCTTC.

The chain combines TRBV4-1 with TRBJ2-7, with D possibly TRBD1 on 5 matching bases. V lost 1 base and J lost 3, with 13 bases in between. From germline, CDR1 is MGHRA and CDR2 YSYEKL. This CDR3 is built from 15 residues. CDR3 loop: CASSQGQMGHYEQYF. CDR3 coding DNA: TGCGCCAGCAGCCAAGGGCAGATGGGGCACTACGAGCAGTACTTC.

This clone is a singleton in its sample. The chain carries TRBV10-3 and TRBJ1-1; unclear D gene. This CDR3 has 13 amino acids. V was trimmed by 10 bases and J by 3 bases, leaving 15 bases between them. Germline-derived CDR1 and CDR2 are ENHRY and SYGVKD. The CDR3 DNA reads TGTGCCACTACCTCATATGAAGACACTGAAGCTTTCTTT. Protein: CATTSYEDTEAFF.

This chain's CDR3 is CASSLIDQVLDGYTF. CDR3 coding DNA: TGTGCCAGCAGTTTAATAGATCAGGTTTTAGATGGCTACACCTTC. The rearrangement uses TRBV28 and TRBJ1-2, with D uncertain. CDR1 is MDHEN, CDR2 SYDVKM, per germline. The CDR3 has 15 residues. V was trimmed by 2 bases and J by 6 bases, leaving 16 bases between them.

CDR3 bases: TGTGCCAGCAGCTCGGGACTAGCCGGCACCGGGGAGCTGTTTTTT. This gives the protein CASSSGLAGTGELFF. V and J are TRBV28 and TRBJ2-2, with 9 bases lining up with TRBD2. The ends lost 6 bases at V and 4 bases at J; junction bases unmatched: 6. The CDR3 contains 15 residues. CDR1 MDHEN and CDR2 SYDVKM come from the germline V gene.

The chain links TRBV9 to TRBJ1-4, with 7 bases matching TRBD1. Per the germline V gene, CDR1 is SGDLS and CDR2 is YYNGEE. J lost 7 bases, V lost 3 bases, and 6 bases had no gene match. The CDR3 spans 14 residues. Here the CDR3 DNA reads TGTGCCAGCAGCGGTCGGGACAGAAGTGAAAAACTGTTTTTT. It codes for CASSGRDRSEKLFF. Full variable domain (outside the CDR3, taken from reference TRBV9 and TRBJ1-4): DSGVTQTPKHLITATGQRVTLRCSPRSGDLSVYWYQQSLDQGLQFLIQYYNGEERAKGNILERFSAQQFPDLHSELNLSSLELGDSALYFCASSGRDRSEKLFFGSGTQLSVL.

The V call is TRBV24-1, the J call TRBJ2-5; TRBD1 might be the D (5 bases). CDR1 and CDR2 (germline): KGHDR, SFDVKD. Deletions cut 5 bases from V and 5 bases from J, with 14 bases between. The CDR3 covers 14 residues. CDR3 amino acids: CATSVAGPGETQYF. The CDR3 bases are TGTGCCACCAGTGTAGCAGGGCCAGGGGAGACCCAGTACTTC.

The chain links TRBV5-1 to TRBJ1-1; tentative D call: TRBD1 (5 bases). Trimming cost V 0 bases and J 0 bases, with 15 bases left between them. The CDR3 totals 17 residues. Germline CDR1 reads SGHRS; CDR2 reads YFSETQ. This CDR3 reads CASSLAYDSYMNTEAFF. In nucleotides, the CDR3 is TGCGCCAGCAGCTTGGCCTACGACAGTTACATGAACACTGAAGCTTTCTTT.

The chain employs TRBV6-6 and TRBJ1-1; no clear D gene. In germline, CDR1 is MNHNY, CDR2 SVGAGI (reference sequence). Trimming left V 6 bases short and J 4 bases short, with 6 bases between. The CDR3 spans 11 residues. CDR3 loop: CASSPLTEAFF. The CDR3 DNA follows: TGTGCCAGCAGCCCACTCACTGAAGCTTTCTTT.

This clone was seen only a few times. This chain connects TRBV9 to TRBJ1-2, with D unresolved. V dropped 4 bases and J dropped 7 bases, with 20 bases sitting between them. The CDR3 extends over 15 amino acids. Germline-derived CDR1 and CDR2 are SGDLS and YYNGEE. In DNA form, the CDR3 reads TGTGCCAGCAGCTCTACCCGTGGCGGCCGGTCTGGCTACACCTTC. Its translation: CASSSTRGGRSGYTF.

The genes are TRBV2 and TRBJ1-4; tentative D call: TRBD1 (6 bases). The CDR3 is made up of 14 amino acids. Trimming pared 8 bases from V and 0 bases from J, leaving 10 bases between. Per germline, CDR1 SNHLY and CDR2 FYNNEI. For the CDR3, the DNA is TGTGCCAGCGGCAGGGGTTCAACTAATGAAAAACTGTTTTTT. It specifies CASGRGSTNEKLFF. The whole variable domain, filled in from reference TRBV2 and TRBJ1-4, reads EPEVTQTPSHQVTQMGQEVILRCVPISNHLYFYWYRQILGQKVEFLVSFYNNEISEKSEIFDDQFSVERPDGSNFTLKIRSTKLEDSAMYFCASGRGSTNEKLFFGSGTQLSVL.

The V gene is TRBV3-1 (or the pseudogene TRBV3-2), the J gene TRBJ2-1; D is unresolved. Trimming took off 4 bases at V and 8 bases at J, with 15 bases between the two ends. Germline loops: CDR1 LGHDT, CDR2 YNNKEL (reference sequence). The CDR3 has 14 residues. CDR3 in amino acids: CASSRLADSHEQFF. The DNA for the CDR3 is TGTGCCAGCAGCCGGTTGGCCGACTCCCATGAGCAGTTCTTC.

The rearrangement links TRBV5-6 to TRBJ1-2; D perhaps matches TRBD1 (5 bases). This CDR3 is 16 amino acids long. Between the trimmed V and J ends, which lost 3 bases and 4 bases, there was a span of 19 bases. CDR1 is SGHDT, CDR2 YYEEEE, per germline. Here the CDR3 reads CASSSVGPAQGYGYTF. CDR3 in DNA: TGTGCCAGCAGCTCCGTGGGGCCGGCCCAGGGCTATGGCTACACCTTC.

The chain carries TRBV10-1 and TRBJ2-1, with unresolved D. The germline V gene has CDR1 WNHNN and CDR2 SYGVQD (reference sequence). The CDR3 covers 13 residues. The ends were cut back, 4 bases at V and 5 bases at J, with 9 bases in the middle. CDR3 sequence: CASSGLKNNEQFF. In DNA form, the CDR3 reads TGCGCCAGCAGTGGACTCAAAAACAATGAGCAGTTCTTC.

The rearrangement uses TRBV7-2 and TRBJ2-7, with TRBD1 identical over 9 bases. With V trimmed by 6 bases and J by 2 bases, 8 bases remained unmatched. CDR1 SGHTA and CDR2 FQGNSA come from the germline V gene. There are 15 residues in the CDR3. This CDR3 reads CASSPTWDRAYEQYF. The CDR3, as DNA: TGTGCCAGCAGTCCAACCTGGGACAGGGCCTACGAGCAGTACTTC.

The V gene is TRBV25-1, the J gene TRBJ2-1; D is possibly TRBD1 (6 bases). The germline V and J ends were trimmed by 4 bases and 9 bases, with 16 bases remaining between them. From germline, CDR1 is MGHDK and CDR2 SYGVNS. The CDR3 runs 14 residues. CDR3 residues: CASSARTDLGEQFF. The CDR3 DNA sequence: TGTGCCAGCAGTGCCCGGACAGATCTCGGTGAGCAGTTCTTC.

The rearrangement uses TRBV6-5 and TRBJ2-2; TRBD1 agrees at 8 bases. Losses at the gene ends were 6 bases for V and 4 bases for J; bases not matched to a gene: 4. There are 14 residues in the CDR3. CDR1 is MNHEY and CDR2 is SVGAGI in the germline V gene. The CDR3 sequence: CASRRTGTTGELFF. CDR3 nucleotides: TGTGCCAGCAGAAGGACAGGGACCACCGGGGAGCTGTTTTTT.

The chain combines TRBV7-9 with TRBJ1-2; 7 bases map to TRBD1. This CDR3 comprises 14 residues. V lost 3 bases to trimming and J lost 3 bases; unmatched junction nucleotides: 4. CDR1 is SEHNR, CDR2 FQNEAQ, per germline (reference sequence). The CDR3 DNA reads TGTGCCAGCAGCTTTACAGGGGAGGACTATGGCTACACCTTC. Translating gives CASSFTGEDYGYTF. Full variable domain (missing parts from reference TRBV7-9 and TRBJ1-2): DTGVSQNPRHKITKRGQNVTFRCDPISEHNRLYWYRQTLGQGPEFLTYFQNEAQLEKSRLLSDRFSAERPKGSFSTLEIQRTEQGDSAMYLCASSFTGEDYGYTFGSGTRLTVV.

This clone was picked up a small number of times. The chain carries TRBV7-6 and TRBJ1-4; D may be TRBD1 (5 bases). Germline V gene data show CDR1 as SGHVS and CDR2 as FNYEAQ. V was pared by 5 bases and J by 8 bases, with 18 bases between. The CDR3 contains 15 residues. The CDR3 sequence: CASSPRSGIQEKLFF. The DNA for the CDR3 is TGTGCCAGCAGCCCACGGTCAGGGATTCAGGAAAAACTGTTTTTT.

In this sample, this clone turned up a few times. For the CDR3, the DNA is TGCGCCAGCAGCTTAAAGCGTGATAACACTGAAGCTTTCTTT. It translates to CASSLKRDNTEAFF. The rearrangement links TRBV5-1 to TRBJ1-1; D is unresolved. There are 14 residues in the CDR3. Per the germline V gene, CDR1 is SGHRS and CDR2 is YFSETQ. V shed 2 bases and J shed 2 bases, with 10 bases lying between them. Supplemented by reference TRBV5-1 and TRBJ1-1, the full variable domain reads KAGVTQTPRYLIKTRGQQVTLSCSPISGHRSVSWYQQTPGQGLQFLFEYFSETQRNKGNFPGRFSGRQFSNSRSEMNVSTLELGDSALYLCASSLKRDNTEAFFGQGTRLTVV.

This chain uses TRBV3-1 (or the pseudogene TRBV3-2) with TRBJ2-2, with TRBD2 identical over 11 bases. Germline V gene sequence: CDR1 LGHDT, CDR2 YNNKEL (reference sequence). CDR3 size: 17 residues. The J segment lost 2 bases and the V segment lost 3 bases, leaving 5 bases of the junction unmatched. The CDR3 coding sequence is TGTGCCAGCAGCCAGTTTAGCGGGGGGGCTAACACCGGGGAGCTGTTTTTT. This translates into CASSQFSGGANTGELFF.

The chain employs TRBV7-8 and TRBJ2-5; D is perhaps TRBD1 (6 bases). With 4 bases removed from V and 3 bases from J, the gap between germline ends came to 15 bases. The CDR3 totals 15 residues. Germline lookup yields CDR1 SGHVS and CDR2 FQNEAQ. This chain's CDR3 is CASSSATYREETQYF. CDR3 nucleotides: TGTGCCAGCAGCTCCGCAACGTACAGGGAAGAGACCCAGTACTTC.

The CDR3, as DNA: TGTGCCAGCAGCCCCGGCACAGGGGCCTTTATGGGAGGCTACACCTTC. This sequence encodes CASSPGTGAFMGGYTF. The V call is TRBV27, the J call TRBJ1-2; 7 bases are shared with TRBD1. Trimming removed 6 bases from V and 8 bases from J; junction bases left unmatched: 18. Looked up from germline, CDR1 is MNHEY and CDR2 is SMNVEV (reference sequence). The length of the CDR3 is 16 residues.

The chain links TRBV19 to TRBJ2-2; D not certain. Deletions cut 7 bases from V and 2 bases from J, with 14 bases between. This CDR3 is built from 15 residues. Per germline, CDR1 LNHDA and CDR2 SQIVND (reference sequence). The CDR3 nucleotides are TGTGCCAGTACATCTGACTGGCGCAACACCGGGGAGCTGTTTTTT. This translates into CASTSDWRNTGELFF.